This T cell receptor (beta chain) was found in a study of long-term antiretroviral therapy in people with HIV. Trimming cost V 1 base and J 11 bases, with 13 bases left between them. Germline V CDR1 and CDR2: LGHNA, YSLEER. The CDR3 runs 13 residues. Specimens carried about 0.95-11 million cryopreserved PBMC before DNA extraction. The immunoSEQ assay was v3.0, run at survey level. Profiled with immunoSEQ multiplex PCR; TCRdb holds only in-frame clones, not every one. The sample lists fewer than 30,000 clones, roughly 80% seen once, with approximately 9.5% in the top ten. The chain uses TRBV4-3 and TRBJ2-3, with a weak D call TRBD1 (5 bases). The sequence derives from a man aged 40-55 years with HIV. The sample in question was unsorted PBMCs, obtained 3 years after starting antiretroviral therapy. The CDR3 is CASSQGQGLGQYF. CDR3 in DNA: TGCGCCAGCAGCCAAGGGCAGGGTCTTGGGCAGTATTTT.